Below, 17 T cell receptor beta chains from the same sample are listed, as sequenced in a study of OX40 agonist ivuxolimab in advanced cancers. Data came from immunoSEQ multiplex PCR; TCRdb stores just in-frame clones and leaves some out. This sample has about 19,000 clones, with roughly 91% found just once. This material consisted of CD4+ or CD8+ T cells sorted from blood, taken in a trial of the OX40 agonist ivuxolimab. The source of these receptors is an adult with an advanced solid tumor such as melanoma, head and neck, liver or kidney cancer.

The rearrangement joins TRBV7-9 to TRBJ2-1; D could derive from TRBD1 or TRBD2 (6 bases each). With 6 bases removed from V and 7 bases from J, the gap between germline ends came to 13 bases. From germline, CDR1 is SEHNR and CDR2 FQNEAQ (reference sequence). This CDR3 contains 13 residues. The DNA for the CDR3 is TGTGCCAGCAGTTCCGGGGGCCTAAATGAGCAGTTCTTC. Translation: CASSSGGLNEQFF.

This chain links TRBV7-3 with TRBJ2-2, with D possibly being TRBD1 (6 bases). The length of the CDR3 is 15 residues. Germline V CDR1 and CDR2: SGHTA, FQGTGA. The V end was cut by 5 bases, the J end by 7 bases, with 17 bases between. The CDR3 is CASSKTGKTGGELFF. The CDR3 DNA is TGTGCCAGCAGCAAAACAGGGAAGACGGGCGGGGAGCTGTTTTTT.

The chain couples TRBV30 to TRBJ1-1; D unresolved. Trimming pared 8 bases from V and 1 base from J, leaving 11 bases between. Germline V CDR1 and CDR2: GTSNPN, SVGIG (reference sequence). The CDR3 has 12 amino acids. The CDR3 sequence: CASSGSNTEAFF. The CDR3, as DNA: TGTGCCAGCAGCGGTTCGAACACTGAAGCTTTCTTT.

This clone appeared once. This chain links TRBV11-2 with TRBJ2-1; 8 positions match TRBD2. Germline loops: CDR1 SGHAT, CDR2 FQNNGV. This CDR3 contains 17 residues. The junction had 7 bases not matched to a gene; V was cut back by 3 bases and J by 0 bases. CDR3: CASSLGLAGVSYNEQFF. CDR3 coding DNA: TGTGCCAGCAGCTTGGGTCTAGCGGGCGTCTCCTACAATGAGCAGTTCTTC.

The rearrangement links TRBV5-4 to TRBJ2-7; 10 nucleotides align to TRBD2. Germline trimming cut 0 bases from V and 0 bases from J; bases unmatched to any gene: 6. Germline lookup yields CDR1 SGHNT and CDR2 YYREEE (reference sequence). CDR3 length equals 17 residues. For the CDR3, the DNA is TGTGCCAGCAGCTTGGGTACTAGCGGGGTCTCCTCCTACGAGCAGTACTTC. This encodes CASSLGTSGVSSYEQYF.

The chain joins TRBV4-3 to TRBJ2-1; D remains ambiguous. With 0 bases removed from V and 10 bases from J, the gap between germline ends came to 4 bases. The CDR3 is 11 amino acids. In germline, CDR1 is LGHNA, CDR2 YSLEER. CDR3 protein: CASSQDGEQFF. As DNA, the CDR3 is TGCGCCAGCAGCCAAGACGGGGAGCAGTTCTTC.

V usage is TRBV7-9 and J usage is TRBJ2-1, with 10 positions matching TRBD2. Germline CDR1 SEHNR, CDR2 FQNEAQ (reference sequence). This CDR3 region has 17 residues. The ends lost 1 base at V and 7 bases at J; junction bases unmatched: 10. CDR3 DNA: TGTGCCAGCAGCTTAGAACCTCTAGCGGGAGTTTTAAATGAGCAGTTCTTC. Protein product: CASSLEPLAGVLNEQFF. The whole variable domain, remainder taken from reference TRBV7-9 and TRBJ2-1, is DTGVSQNPRHKITKRGQNVTFRCDPISEHNRLYWYRQTLGQGPEFLTYFQNEAQLEKSRLLSDRFSAERPKGSFSTLEIQRTEQGDSAMYLCASSLEPLAGVLNEQFFGPGTRLTVL.

This chain connects TRBV2 to TRBJ2-2; 12 bases fit TRBD2. The CDR3 is 18 residues long. V dropped 8 bases and J dropped 3; count of bases not matched to a gene: 13. The germline V gene has CDR1 SNHLY and CDR2 FYNNEI. The CDR3 spells CASRTDRLAGVHTGELFF. The CDR3 DNA reads as TGTGCCAGCCGGACGGACCGACTAGCGGGAGTGCACACCGGGGAGCTGTTTTTT.

The chain employs TRBV29-1 and TRBJ2-7; a possible D gene is TRBD2 (6 bases). Germline V CDR1 and CDR2: SQVTM, ANQGSEA. Deletions cut 4 bases from V and 3 bases from J, with 13 bases between. The CDR3 contains 13 residues. CDR3 coding DNA: TGCAGCGTTGCATTATCCGGGGGCTACGAGCAGTACTTC. This sequence encodes CSVALSGGYEQYF.

The rearrangement uses TRBV7-9 and TRBJ2-2; TRBD2 matches at 8 bases. The CDR3 is 18 amino acids. Trimming at V came to 5 bases and at J to 2 bases, leaving 13 bases not matched to a gene. The germline gives CDR1 SEHNR, CDR2 FQNEAQ (reference sequence). The CDR3 DNA follows: TGTGCCAGCAGCGGACGAGGAGCGGCGGGAGGAAACACCGGGGAGCTGTTTTTT. It codes for CASSGRGAAGGNTGELFF.

The rearrangement links TRBV29-1 to TRBJ2-6, with unresolved D. The V and J ends lost 6 bases and 1 base respectively, with 4 bases between them. CDR3 size: 12 residues. Germline V lookup: CDR1 SQVTM, CDR2 ANQGSEA. The CDR3 loop reads CSVLSGANVLTF. The CDR3 coding sequence is TGCAGCGTCCTATCTGGGGCCAACGTCCTGACTTTC.

The gene calls are TRBV6-4 and TRBJ2-1, with D hard to call. V was cut by 3 bases and J by 7 bases, with 10 bases left in between. There are 13 residues in the CDR3. CDR1 and CDR2 (germline): MRHNA, SNTAGT. Here the CDR3 reads CASSDGLPNEQFF. In DNA, the CDR3 is TGTGCCAGCAGTGATGGTCTTCCTAATGAGCAGTTCTTC.

The chain uses TRBV7-9 and TRBJ1-1; no clear D. This CDR3 comprises 14 residues. The V end was cut by 0 bases, the J end by 3 bases, with 8 bases between. The germline V gene has CDR1 SEHNR and CDR2 FQNEAQ (reference sequence). CDR3 residues: CASSLAGDDTEAFF. The CDR3, as DNA: TGTGCCAGCAGCTTAGCGGGCGACGACACTGAAGCTTTCTTT.

This chain uses TRBV29-1 with TRBJ1-2, with no clear D. This CDR3 is built from 10 residues. Trimming left V 8 bases short and J 11 bases short, with 15 bases between. Germline V gene sequence: CDR1 SQVTM, CDR2 ANQGSEA. The CDR3 protein is CSLGGHPYTF. CDR3 nucleotide sequence: TGCAGCCTGGGTGGGCACCCGTACACCTTC.

The J gene is TRBJ2-3, the V gene TRBV7-2; 10 bases are shared with TRBD2. This CDR3 comprises 18 residues. V was clipped by 1 base and J by 5 bases; unmatched bases: 12. Germline V gene lookup returns CDR1 SGHTA and CDR2 FQGNSA. The CDR3, as DNA: TGTGCCAGCAGCTTAGTTTCGAGCGGGAGGGCCGCTGGAGATACGCAGTATTTT. As protein: CASSLVSSGRAAGDTQYF.

In this sample, this clone turned up once. The genes are TRBV6-1 and TRBJ2-5; D gene uncertain. V shed 3 bases and J shed 5 bases, with 13 bases lying between them. This CDR3 has 14 residues. Looked up from germline, CDR1 is MNHNS and CDR2 is SASEGT. The CDR3 sequence: CASSDKGLGETQYF. CDR3 in DNA: TGTGCCAGCAGTGACAAGGGTTTAGGCGAGACCCAGTACTTC.

This clone has a handful of counts. This chain uses TRBV27 with TRBJ2-1; the match to TRBD2 covers 9 bases. The V gene's germline CDR1 is MNHEY and CDR2 SMNVEV (reference sequence). V shed 5 bases, J shed 6 bases, and the junction held 11 bases outside the gene matches. This CDR3 is 16 amino acids long. CDR3 bases: TGTGCCAGCAGTAGATCCGGACTAGCGTCAAGCAATGAGCAGTTCTTC. Protein sequence: CASSRSGLASSNEQFF.